Below, 3 T cell receptor beta chains from the same sample are listed, as sequenced in a study of cytomegalovirus exposure and HLA in healthy donors. Primers for the PCR totalled 60 Vbeta and 13 Jbeta. TCRdb's table, derived via immunoSEQ multiplex PCR, lists solely in-frame clones and lacks some. Its table lists 45,000 to 70,000 clones. The sequenced sample consisted of PBMCs. These receptors originate from a woman between 50 and 59 years old in good health and CMV-seropositive.

The chain recombines TRBV29-1 with TRBJ2-7; D perhaps matches TRBD1 (5 bases). The CDR3 has 14 residues. CDR1 SQVTM and CDR2 ANQGSEA come from the germline V gene. Trimming shortened V by 7 bases and J by 0 bases, and 16 bases separated the two germline ends. DNA for the CDR3: TGCAGCGCCGCCCCGGACACGGGCTCCTACGAGCAGTACTTC. As protein: CSAAPDTGSYEQYF.

The chain employs TRBV18 and TRBJ2-5; possibly TRBD1 for D (6 bases). This CDR3 contains 13 residues. V lost 6 bases and J lost 2, with 10 bases in between. Germline V gene data show CDR1 as KGHSH and CDR2 as LQKENI. The CDR3 sequence is CASSSGVQETQYF. DNA of the CDR3: TGTGCCAGCTCGTCAGGGGTACAAGAGACCCAGTACTTC.

This chain uses TRBV28 with TRBJ1-5; perhaps TRBD1 as D (6 bases). The V gene's germline CDR1 is MDHEN and CDR2 SYDVKM. V lost 7 bases and J lost 2, with 12 bases in between. The length of the CDR3 is 14 residues. The CDR3 region has the DNA TGTGCCAGCATCATCAGGGGAGGCAATCAGCCCCAGCATTTT. It yields the protein CASIIRGGNQPQHF.